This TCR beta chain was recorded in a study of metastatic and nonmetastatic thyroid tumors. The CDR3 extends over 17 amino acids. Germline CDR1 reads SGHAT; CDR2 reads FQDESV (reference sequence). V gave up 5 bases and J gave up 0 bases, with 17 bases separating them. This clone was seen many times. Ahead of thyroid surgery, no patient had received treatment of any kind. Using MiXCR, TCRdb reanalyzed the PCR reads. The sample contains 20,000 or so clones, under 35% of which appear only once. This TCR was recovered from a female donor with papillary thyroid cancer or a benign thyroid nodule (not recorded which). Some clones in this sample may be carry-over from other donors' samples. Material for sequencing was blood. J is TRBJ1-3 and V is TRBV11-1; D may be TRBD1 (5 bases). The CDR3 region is CASSDNPGRVSGNTIYF. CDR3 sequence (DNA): TGTGCCAGCAGCGACAATCCGGGACGCGTCTCTGGAAACACCATATATTTT.